Sequencing of this TCR beta chain was carried out in a study of T cells in Graves' hyperthyroidism and ophthalmopathy. There were TCR beta CDR3 regions amplified from RNA transcripts. HTBI primers were used for first-round RT-PCR of the TCR CDR3. A single record per CDR3 protein comes from TCRdb applying MiXCR to the multiplex PCR reads. The data contain hundreds of thousands of distinct CDR3 sequences, 13% to 15% of them singletons. This clonotype was found a few times. Trimming stripped 2 bases from V and 4 bases from J, with 19 bases between. Per the germline V gene, CDR1 is KGHDR and CDR2 is SFDVKD. The CDR3 totals 17 residues. The authors deemed Graves' hyperthyroidism stable absent ophthalmopathy progression within 18 months. Every diagnosis used clinical symptoms, serum thyroxine and TRAb, thyroid ultrasound and orbital computed tomography.

The receptor was derived from a young woman with Graves' hyperthyroidism. Sequencing used blood. The chain recombines TRBV24-1 with TRBJ1-2; TRBD1 might be the D (6 bases). Written as DNA, the CDR3 is TGTGCCACCAGTGATTCCATCGGGTCACCAGGGGTCTATGGCTACACCTTC. It codes for CATSDSIGSPGVYGYTF.